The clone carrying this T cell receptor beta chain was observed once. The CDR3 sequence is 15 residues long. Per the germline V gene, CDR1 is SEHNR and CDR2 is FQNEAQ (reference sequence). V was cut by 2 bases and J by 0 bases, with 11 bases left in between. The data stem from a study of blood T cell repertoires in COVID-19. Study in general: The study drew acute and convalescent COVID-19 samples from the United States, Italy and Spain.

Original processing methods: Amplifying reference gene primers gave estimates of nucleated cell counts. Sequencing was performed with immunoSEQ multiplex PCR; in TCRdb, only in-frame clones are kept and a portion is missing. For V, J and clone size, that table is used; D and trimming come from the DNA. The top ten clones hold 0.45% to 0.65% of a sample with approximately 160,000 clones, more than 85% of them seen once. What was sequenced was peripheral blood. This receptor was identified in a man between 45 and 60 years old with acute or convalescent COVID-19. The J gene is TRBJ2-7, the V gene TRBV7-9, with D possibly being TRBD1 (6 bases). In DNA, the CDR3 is TGTGCCAGCAGCTTACCACAGGGTTACTCCTACGAGCAGTACTTC. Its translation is CASSLPQGYSYEQYF.